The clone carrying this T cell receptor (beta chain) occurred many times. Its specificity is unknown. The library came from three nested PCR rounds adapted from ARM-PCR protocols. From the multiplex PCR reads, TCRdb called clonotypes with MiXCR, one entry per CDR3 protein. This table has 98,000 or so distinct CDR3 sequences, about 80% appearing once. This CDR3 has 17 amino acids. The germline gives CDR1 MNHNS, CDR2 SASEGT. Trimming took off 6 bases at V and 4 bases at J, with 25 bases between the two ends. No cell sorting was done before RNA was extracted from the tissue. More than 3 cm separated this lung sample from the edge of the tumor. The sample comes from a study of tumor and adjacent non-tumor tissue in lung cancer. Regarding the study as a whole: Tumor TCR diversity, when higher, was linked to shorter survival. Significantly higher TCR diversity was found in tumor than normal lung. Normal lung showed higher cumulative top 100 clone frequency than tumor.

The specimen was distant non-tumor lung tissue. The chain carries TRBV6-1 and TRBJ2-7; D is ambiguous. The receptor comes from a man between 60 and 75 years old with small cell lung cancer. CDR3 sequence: CASRGPPKGIEEYEQYF. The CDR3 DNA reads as TGTGCCAGCAGGGGCCCACCAAAGGGAATCGAAGAGTACGAGCAGTACTTC.